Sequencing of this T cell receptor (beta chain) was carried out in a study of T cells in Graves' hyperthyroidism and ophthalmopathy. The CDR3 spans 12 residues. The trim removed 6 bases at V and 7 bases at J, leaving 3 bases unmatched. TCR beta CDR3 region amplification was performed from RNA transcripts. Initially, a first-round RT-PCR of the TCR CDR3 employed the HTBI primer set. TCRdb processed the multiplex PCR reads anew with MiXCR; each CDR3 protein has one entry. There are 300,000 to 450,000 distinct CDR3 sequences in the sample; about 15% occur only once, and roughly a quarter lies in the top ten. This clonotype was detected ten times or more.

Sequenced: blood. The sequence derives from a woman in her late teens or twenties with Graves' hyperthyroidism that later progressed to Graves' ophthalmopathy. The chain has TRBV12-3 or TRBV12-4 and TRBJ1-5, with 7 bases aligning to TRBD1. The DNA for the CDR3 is TGTGCCAGCAGCGCAGGGGGACAGCCCCAGCATTTT. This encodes CASSAGGQPQHF.